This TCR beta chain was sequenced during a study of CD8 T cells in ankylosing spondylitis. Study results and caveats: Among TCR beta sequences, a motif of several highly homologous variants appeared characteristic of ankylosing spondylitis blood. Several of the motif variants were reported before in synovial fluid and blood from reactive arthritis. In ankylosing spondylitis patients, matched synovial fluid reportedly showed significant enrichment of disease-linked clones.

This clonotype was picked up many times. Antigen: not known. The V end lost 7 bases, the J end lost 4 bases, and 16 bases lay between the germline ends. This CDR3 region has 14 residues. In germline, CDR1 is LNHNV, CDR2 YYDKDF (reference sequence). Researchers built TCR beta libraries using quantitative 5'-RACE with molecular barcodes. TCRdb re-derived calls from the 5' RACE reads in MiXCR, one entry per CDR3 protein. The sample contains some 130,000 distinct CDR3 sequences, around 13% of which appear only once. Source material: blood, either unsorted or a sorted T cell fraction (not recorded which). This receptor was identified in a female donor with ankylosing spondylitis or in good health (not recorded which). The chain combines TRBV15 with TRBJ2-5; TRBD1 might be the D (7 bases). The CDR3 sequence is CATKEGQRLETQYF. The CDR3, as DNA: TGTGCCACCAAGGAGGGACAGAGGCTAGAGACCCAGTACTTC.